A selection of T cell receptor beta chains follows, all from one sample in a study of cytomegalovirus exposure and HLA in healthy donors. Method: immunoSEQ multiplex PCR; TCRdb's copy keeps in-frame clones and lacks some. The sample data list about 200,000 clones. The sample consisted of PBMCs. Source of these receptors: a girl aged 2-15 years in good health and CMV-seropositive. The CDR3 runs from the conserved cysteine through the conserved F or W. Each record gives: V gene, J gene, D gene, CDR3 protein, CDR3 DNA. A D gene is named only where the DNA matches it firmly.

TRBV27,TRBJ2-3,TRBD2,CASSGTSGQDTQYF,TGTGCCAGCAGCGGGACTAGCGGACAAGATACGCAGTATTTT
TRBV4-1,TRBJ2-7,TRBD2,CASSQQDTGTSGSFEQYF,TGCGCCAGCAGCCAACAAGATACCGGGACTAGCGGGAGTTTCGAGCAGTACTTC
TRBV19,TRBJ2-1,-,CASSIRSGRPRNEQFF,TGTGCCAGTAGTATACGTTCGGGGAGACCGAGGAATGAGCAGTTCTTC
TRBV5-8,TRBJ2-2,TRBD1,CASSLLVRGLYTGELFF,TGTGCCAGCAGCTTGTTAGTCAGGGGGCTTTACACCGGGGAGCTGTTTTTT
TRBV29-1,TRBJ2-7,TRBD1,CSVDGQGYEQYF,TGCAGCGTTGACGGACAGGGGTACGAGCAGTACTTC
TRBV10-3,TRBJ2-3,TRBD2,CAIPDGLAMGTDTQYF,TGTGCCATCCCCGATGGACTAGCAATGGGCACAGATACGCAGTATTTT
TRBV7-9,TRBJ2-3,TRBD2,CASSFRDYTDTQYF,TGTGCCAGCAGTTTTCGGGACTACACAGATACGCAGTATTTT
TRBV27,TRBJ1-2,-,CASTPLQGGYGYTF,TGTGCCAGCACCCCTCTGCAGGGTGGCTATGGCTACACCTTC
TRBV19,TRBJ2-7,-,CASSIPRGGAYEQYF,TGTGCCAGTAGTATCCCCAGAGGGGGAGCCTACGAGCAGTACTTC
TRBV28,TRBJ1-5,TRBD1,CASSFVGQGGSNQPQHF,TGTGCCAGCAGTTTTGTGGGACAGGGTGGGAGCAATCAGCCCCAGCATTTT
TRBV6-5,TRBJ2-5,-,CASSWSGGGETQYF,TGTGCCAGCAGTTGGTCAGGAGGCGGGGAGACCCAGTACTTC
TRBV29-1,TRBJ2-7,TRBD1,CSVESPTGSSYEQYF,TGCAGCGTTGAATCACCGACAGGGTCCTCCTACGAGCAGTACTTC